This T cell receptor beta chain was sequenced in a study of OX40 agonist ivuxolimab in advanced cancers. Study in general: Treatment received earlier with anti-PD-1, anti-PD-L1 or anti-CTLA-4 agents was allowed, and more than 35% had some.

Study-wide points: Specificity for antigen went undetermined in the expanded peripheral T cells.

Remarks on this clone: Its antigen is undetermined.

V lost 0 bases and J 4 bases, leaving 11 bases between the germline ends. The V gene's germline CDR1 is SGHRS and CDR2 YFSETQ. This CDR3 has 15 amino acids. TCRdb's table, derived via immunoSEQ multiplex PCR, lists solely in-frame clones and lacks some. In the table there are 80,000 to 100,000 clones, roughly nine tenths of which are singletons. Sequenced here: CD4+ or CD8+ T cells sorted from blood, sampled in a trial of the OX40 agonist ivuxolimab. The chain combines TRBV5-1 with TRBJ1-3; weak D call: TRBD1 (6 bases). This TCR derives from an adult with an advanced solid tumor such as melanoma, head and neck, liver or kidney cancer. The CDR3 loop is CASSLEQGPGNTIYF. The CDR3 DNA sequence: TGCGCCAGCAGCTTGGAACAGGGACCCGGAAACACCATATATTTT.